The 22 T cell receptor beta chains reported below all come from one sample, sequenced in a study of T cell responses to AZD1222 COVID-19 vaccine. Profiling relied on immunoSEQ multiplex PCR, and the TCRdb table lists in-frame clones only, not all of them. This sample has 100,000 to 150,000 clones, with 85% to 90% found just once. Sequencing used peripheral blood, obtained on day 0 of AZD1222 vaccination. Receptor source: an adult in good health.

This clone was found a few times. The V call is TRBV10-2, the J call TRBJ2-2, with D possibly being TRBD2 (5 bases). The V end lost 10 bases, the J end lost 6 bases, and 18 bases lay between the germline ends. The CDR3 length is 14 residues. Germline loops: CDR1 WSHSY, CDR2 SAAADI. CDR3 nucleotides: TGCGCCACCATTGACCAATCTAGCTCCGGGGAGCTGTTTTTT. Encoded protein: CATIDQSSSGELFF.

The chain has TRBV7-2 and TRBJ2-7, with 8 bases aligning to TRBD1. CDR3 size: 16 residues. The germline V gene encodes CDR1 SGHTA and CDR2 FQGNSA. Trimming removed 2 bases from V and 1 base from J; junction bases left unmatched: 7. The CDR3 nucleotides read TGTGCCAGCAGCTTACGGACAGGGCGGGGTTCCTACGAGCAGTACTTC. Residues: CASSLRTGRGSYEQYF.

This clone was counted once. This sequence joins TRBV5-1 and TRBJ1-1; D perhaps matches TRBD1 (6 bases). Germline loops: CDR1 SGHRS, CDR2 YFSETQ. The V gene lost 0 bases and the J gene lost 5 bases, with 14 bases spanning the gap. This CDR3 has 15 amino acids. The CDR3 loop reads CASSLAVGGGTEAFF. DNA of the CDR3: TGCGCCAGCAGCTTGGCAGTAGGAGGGGGAACTGAAGCTTTCTTT.

The V call is TRBV14, the J call TRBJ2-7; D gene uncertain. V lost 0 bases and J lost 5, with 14 bases in between. Germline loops: CDR1 SGHDN, CDR2 FVKESK. The CDR3 is 15 amino acids. The CDR3 DNA is TGTGCCAGCAGCCAAGAAATTCGATGGGGTCACGAGCAGTACTTC. Protein sequence: CASSQEIRWGHEQYF.

The V call is TRBV5-6, the J call TRBJ1-3; 8 positions match TRBD1. Losses at the gene ends were 4 bases for V and 0 bases for J; bases not matched to a gene: 9. Germline assignment: CDR1 SGHDT and CDR2 YYEEEE. This CDR3 spans 17 amino acids. The CDR3 protein is CASSPPVTGASGNTIYF. CDR3 DNA: TGTGCCAGCAGCCCCCCGGTGACAGGGGCCTCTGGAAACACCATATATTTT.

This clone came up once. The chain has TRBV6-1 and TRBJ2-7, with D unclear. The CDR3 loop spans 13 amino acids. CDR1 MNHNS and CDR2 SASEGT come from the germline V gene. The ends were cut back, 2 bases at V and 0 bases at J, with 5 bases in the middle. The CDR3 spells CASSERSSYEQYF. CDR3 DNA: TGTGCCAGCAGTGAACGCAGCTCCTACGAGCAGTACTTC.

This clone has more than one count but fewer than ten. The chain uses TRBV7-2 and TRBJ1-2; 7 bases line up with TRBD1. The CDR3 contains 14 residues. CDR1 is SGHTA, CDR2 FQGNSA, per germline. The V gene end was trimmed by 4 bases and the J gene end by 5 bases; junction bases not matched to a gene: 7. The CDR3 loop reads CASSSTGQDYGYTF. The CDR3 DNA reads as TGTGCCAGCAGCTCGACTGGACAGGATTATGGCTACACCTTC. Full variable domain (missing parts from reference TRBV7-2 and TRBJ1-2): GAGVSQSPSNKVTEKGKDVELRCDPISGHTALYWYRQSLGQGLEFLIYFQGNSAPDKSGLPSDRFSAERTGGSVSTLTIQRTQQEDSAVYLCASSSTGQDYGYTFGSGTRLTVV.

A single count supports this clone. The chain is built from TRBV10-3 and TRBJ1-4; D may be TRBD1 (5 bases). The CDR3 spans 12 residues. V lost 8 bases to trimming and J lost 7 bases, with 11 bases between them. From germline, CDR1 is ENHRY and CDR2 SYGVKD. The CDR3 DNA is TGTGCCATCTTCGACGGGGGTGAAAAACTGTTTTTT. This encodes CAIFDGGEKLFF.

V is TRBV5-5 and J is TRBJ1-5, with unresolved D. The V end lost 2 bases, the J end lost 4 bases, and 16 bases lay between the germline ends. Per the germline V gene, CDR1 is SGHKS and CDR2 is YYEKEE (reference sequence). CDR3 length: 16 residues. CDR3 in DNA: TGTGCCAGCAGCTTCCGGCCACCTGAATATAATCAGCCCCAGCATTTT. Encoded protein: CASSFRPPEYNQPQHF. Full variable domain (outside the CDR3, taken from reference TRBV5-5 and TRBJ1-5): DAGVTQSPTHLIKTRGQQVTLRCSPISGHKSVSWYQQVLGQGPQFIFQYYEKEERGRGNFPDRFSARQFPNYSSELNVNALLLGDSALYLCASSFRPPEYNQPQHFGDGTRLSIL.

The CDR3 loop reads CASSFTVHGYTF. As DNA, the CDR3 is TGTGCCAGCAGCTTCACAGTGCATGGCTACACCTTC. The gene calls are TRBV7-8 and TRBJ1-2; D unresolved. Germline V CDR1 and CDR2: SGHVS, FQNEAQ. The CDR3 has 12 amino acids. V lost 3 bases and J 6 bases, leaving 8 bases between the germline ends.

This clone was counted a single time. V gene TRBV3-1 (or the pseudogene TRBV3-2) combines with J gene TRBJ1-1, with 7 bases lining up with TRBD1. The CDR3 runs to 13 residues. The V gene's germline CDR1 is LGHDT and CDR2 YNNKEL (reference sequence). V dropped 2 bases and J dropped 12; count of bases not matched to a gene: 9. The CDR3 reads CASSQTDRVKTFF. The DNA of the CDR3 is TGTGCCAGCAGCCAAACCGACAGGGTCAAAACTTTCTTT.

The chain uses TRBV5-1 and TRBJ2-5; no clear D gene. In germline, CDR1 is SGHRS, CDR2 YFSETQ. The CDR3 length is 14 residues. V lost 1 base and J 5 bases, leaving 12 bases between the germline ends. The CDR3 DNA is TGCGCCAGCAGCTTGACCTCATTTGGGGAGACCCAGTACTTC. Amino acids: CASSLTSFGETQYF.

The chain couples TRBV6-2 or TRBV6-3 to TRBJ1-3; D unclear. CDR1 is MNHEY and CDR2 is SVGEGT in the germline V gene. The V end lost 0 bases, the J end lost 0 bases, and 12 bases lay between the germline ends. The CDR3 loop spans 17 amino acids. In nucleotides, the CDR3 is TGTGCCAGCAGTTACTCCTCCGGACTGTTCTCTGGAAACACCATATATTTT. Protein: CASSYSSGLFSGNTIYF.

This sequence joins TRBV2 and TRBJ1-5; D is uncertain. The V end was cut by 6 bases, the J end by 3 bases, with 12 bases between. The CDR3 totals 14 residues. CDR1 is SNHLY, CDR2 FYNNEI, per germline. The chain's CDR3 is CASRPQALNQPQHF. CDR3 in DNA: TGTGCCAGCAGACCTCAGGCCCTCAATCAGCCCCAGCATTTT.

The chain is built from TRBV13 and TRBJ2-1, with D possibly being TRBD2 (7 bases). Germline assignment: CDR1 PRHDT and CDR2 FYEKMQ (reference sequence). CDR3 length equals 15 residues. Between the trimmed V and J ends, which lost 5 bases and 0 bases, there was a span of 11 bases. The CDR3 loop reads CASSNAGASYNEQFF. The CDR3 DNA reads TGTGCCAGCAGCAATGCGGGGGCCTCCTACAATGAGCAGTTCTTC.

This rearrangement joins TRBV12-3 or TRBV12-4 to TRBJ2-7; D is uncertain. The CDR3 consists of 12 residues. Trimming left V 2 bases short and J 3 bases short, with 5 bases between. In DNA form, the CDR3 reads TGTGCCAGCAGTTTAAGTCACTACGAGCAGTACTTC. Protein product: CASSLSHYEQYF.

The rearrangement uses TRBV18 and TRBJ2-3; no firm D call. Trimming took 5 bases from V and 0 from J, leaving 6 bases between them. The CDR3 length is 13 residues. Germline values: CDR1 KGHSH, CDR2 LQKENI. This CDR3 is CASSTTSTDTQYF. CDR3 in DNA: TGTGCCAGCTCAACGACAAGCACAGATACGCAGTATTTT.

The rearrangement links TRBV11-2 to TRBJ2-3; TRBD1 might be the D (5 bases). Trimming took off 3 bases at V and 0 bases at J, with 13 bases between the two ends. The CDR3 consists of 16 residues. In germline, CDR1 is SGHAT, CDR2 FQNNGV. The CDR3 loop reads CASSLQGGPSTDTQYF. CDR3 coding DNA: TGTGCCAGCAGCTTGCAGGGCGGACCTAGCACAGATACGCAGTATTTT.

This clone has a single count. The V and J genes are TRBV2 and TRBJ2-3; D remains ambiguous. Trimming pared 7 bases from V and 5 bases from J, leaving 7 bases between. In germline, CDR1 is SNHLY, CDR2 FYNNEI. This CDR3 is built from 11 residues. The CDR3 protein is CASTRGDTQYF. The CDR3 DNA reads as TGTGCCAGCACGAGAGGAGATACGCAGTATTTT.

The chain is built from TRBV5-1 and TRBJ2-5; D is perhaps TRBD2 (6 bases). This CDR3 contains 13 residues. Trimming removed 5 bases at V and 3 bases at J, with 11 bases between. Germline V gives CDR1 SGHRS, CDR2 YFSETQ. The CDR3 DNA reads as TGCGCCAGCAGATCAGGAGGGAAAGAGACCCAGTACTTC. Encoded protein: CASRSGGKETQYF.

The chain employs TRBV28 and TRBJ1-5; weak D call: TRBD1 (5 bases). Trimming stripped 5 bases from V and 0 bases from J, with 11 bases between. The V gene's germline CDR1 is MDHEN and CDR2 SYDVKM. The CDR3 contains 15 residues. The CDR3 reads CASSLGVNSNQPQHF. DNA for the CDR3: TGTGCCAGCAGTCTGGGGGTAAATAGCAATCAGCCCCAGCATTTT.

The chain carries TRBV7-8 and TRBJ2-7, with D perhaps matching TRBD2 (7 bases). Trimming took 5 bases from V and 4 from J, leaving 21 bases between them. The CDR3 is 16 amino acids. Germline V gene data show CDR1 as SGHVS and CDR2 as FQNEAQ. The CDR3 DNA follows: TGTGCCAGCAGCCGAGGGGGAGGGGGGAATCTTTACGAGCAGTACTTC. This codes for CASSRGGGGNLYEQYF.